These 15 T cell receptor beta chains share one sample of origin, sequenced in a study of OX40 agonist ivuxolimab in advanced cancers. Profiled with immunoSEQ multiplex PCR; TCRdb holds only in-frame clones, not every one. The sample contains approximately 50,000 clones, nearly 80% of which appear only once. The source material was CD4+ or CD8+ T cells sorted from blood, sampled in a trial of the OX40 agonist ivuxolimab. The receptors come from an adult with an advanced solid tumor such as melanoma, head and neck, liver or kidney cancer.

The chain links TRBV19 to TRBJ1-3; the D is unclear. V was pared by 1 base and J by 0 bases, with 1 base between. This CDR3 region has 13 residues. In germline, CDR1 is LNHDA, CDR2 SQIVND (reference sequence). The CDR3 coding sequence is TGTGCCAGTAGTATAGTCTCTGGAAACACCATATATTTT. This gives the protein CASSIVSGNTIYF.

The chain has TRBV7-2 and TRBJ2-5, with D perhaps matching TRBD1 (5 bases). CDR1 is SGHTA, CDR2 FQGNSA, per germline. The CDR3 is made up of 14 amino acids. Deletions cut 1 base from V and 4 bases from J, with 10 bases between. Here the CDR3 reads CASSLDARGETQYF. For the CDR3, the DNA is TGTGCCAGCAGCTTAGATGCTAGGGGAGAGACCCAGTACTTC.

The chain couples TRBV6-4 to TRBJ2-3; 14 bases agree with TRBD2. The CDR3 is 16 residues long. The germline gives CDR1 MRHNA, CDR2 SNTAGT. The trim removed 4 bases at V and 1 base at J, leaving 1 base unmatched. The CDR3 is CASSVGLAGGTDTQYF. CDR3 DNA: TGTGCCAGCAGTGTGGGACTAGCGGGGGGCACAGATACGCAGTATTTT.

This clone was counted a single time. The rearrangement joins TRBV18 to TRBJ2-1; D gene uncertain. CDR3 length: 15 amino acids. Germline V gene data show CDR1 as KGHSH and CDR2 as LQKENI. Trimming left V 2 bases short and J 5 bases short, with 13 bases between. The DNA for the CDR3 is TGTGCCAGCTCACCAGCGGCAAGCCCTAACAATGAGCAGTTCTTC. Protein product: CASSPAASPNNEQFF.

The rearrangement joins TRBV4-3 to TRBJ1-1; D not resolved. The length of the CDR3 is 16 residues. Germline lookup yields CDR1 LGHNA and CDR2 YSLEER. Trimming left V 0 bases short and J 4 bases short, with 15 bases between. The CDR3 region is CASSQDTGNPPTEAFF. CDR3 coding DNA: TGCGCCAGCAGCCAAGATACGGGTAACCCCCCCACTGAAGCTTTCTTT.

This clone was seen only once. The chain combines TRBV6-1 with TRBJ1-4; D remains ambiguous. The V gene lost 4 bases and the J gene lost 8 bases, with 8 bases spanning the gap. CDR3 length equals 12 residues. From germline, CDR1 is MNHNS and CDR2 SASEGT. The CDR3 here is CASSGVGEKLFF. In DNA form, the CDR3 reads TGTGCCAGCAGTGGGGTAGGGGAAAAACTGTTTTTT.

The rearrangement links TRBV7-2 to TRBJ1-2; 9 bases are a match to TRBD1. Germline V gene lookup returns CDR1 SGHTA and CDR2 FQGNSA. The CDR3 length is 15 residues. The V and J ends lost 5 bases and 8 bases, in that order; junction bases with no gene match: 12. CDR3 protein: CASSLMGDRAYGYTF. The CDR3 nucleotides read TGTGCCAGCAGCCTGATGGGGGACAGGGCTTACGGCTACACCTTC. Drawing the rest from reference TRBV7-2 and TRBJ1-2, the complete variable domain is GAGVSQSPSNKVTEKGKDVELRCDPISGHTALYWYRQSLGQGLEFLIYFQGNSAPDKSGLPSDRFSAERTGGSVSTLTIQRTQQEDSAVYLCASSLMGDRAYGYTFGSGTRLTVV.

This clone was picked up a small number of times. V is TRBV18 and J is TRBJ1-6; 11 bases are a match to TRBD1. After removal of 3 bases from V and 9 bases from J, the junction contained 10 bases not matched to a gene. This CDR3 contains 17 residues. Germline values: CDR1 KGHSH, CDR2 LQKENI. DNA of the CDR3: TGTGCCAGCTCACCGGACAGGGGGCTCGTTGAGGGTTCACCCCTCCACTTT. Encoded protein: CASSPDRGLVEGSPLHF. The full variable domain, completed using reference TRBV18 and TRBJ1-6, is NAGVMQNPRHLVRRRGQEARLRCSPMKGHSHVYWYRQLPEEGLKFMVYLQKENIIDESGMPKERFSAEFPKEGPSILRIQQVVRGDSAAYFCASSPDRGLVEGSPLHFGNGTRLTVT.

V and J are TRBV25-1 and TRBJ1-2; no reliable D call. Germline CDR1 and CDR2: MGHDK and SYGVNS. The V gene lost 5 bases and the J gene lost 7 bases, with 14 bases spanning the gap. This CDR3 has 13 residues. CDR3 coding DNA: TGTGCCAGCAGTTTAGTCAGTCCCCCTGGCTACACCTTC. Amino acid sequence: CASSLVSPPGYTF.

The chain combines TRBV7-2 with TRBJ1-1; a weak D match, TRBD1 (5 bases). Germline CDR1 reads SGHTA; CDR2 reads FQGNSA. V lost 0 bases and J lost 4, with 18 bases in between. CDR3 length equals 17 residues. CDR3 coding DNA: TGTGCCAGCAGCTTAGCGCGAGCAGGGATGCTGATCACTGAAGCTTTCTTT. Its translation: CASSLARAGMLITEAFF.

The rearrangement links TRBV28 to TRBJ2-7; D remains unclear. Trimming stripped 5 bases from V and 3 bases from J, with 11 bases between. Germline-derived CDR1 and CDR2 are MDHEN and SYDVKM. The CDR3 runs 13 residues. The CDR3 here is CASSTLKRYEQYF. The CDR3 DNA reads as TGTGCCAGCAGTACCCTTAAGCGCTACGAGCAGTACTTC.

A single count supports this clone. The chain employs TRBV7-8 and TRBJ1-2; perhaps TRBD1 as D (6 bases). The CDR3 covers 15 residues. Germline CDR1 SGHVS, CDR2 FQNEAQ. The ends were cut back, 5 bases at V and 0 bases at J, with 13 bases in the middle. The CDR3 coding sequence is TGTGCCAGCAGCCAACAGGGAATAGCTAACTATGGCTACACCTTC. Translated, it gives CASSQQGIANYGYTF.

This clone is categorized as medium-sized. This chain uses TRBV10-1 with TRBJ1-1; 7 nucleotides align to TRBD1. The V gene's germline CDR1 is WNHNN and CDR2 SYGVQD (reference sequence). The CDR3 totals 13 residues. V lost 8 bases and J lost 10; bases outside the gene matches: 13. The CDR3 DNA reads as TGCGCCAGCGGGGGTTCAGGACAGGTTGCAGCTTTCTTT. Protein product: CASGGSGQVAAFF.

This sequence joins TRBV29-1 and TRBJ2-2; no reliable D call. This CDR3 spans 12 amino acids. V was clipped by 4 bases and J by 3 bases, with 6 bases between them. Germline V lookup: CDR1 SQVTM, CDR2 ANQGSEA. CDR3 nucleotide sequence: TGCAGCGTTGCGCTGTACACCGGGGAGCTGTTTTTT. This sequence encodes CSVALYTGELFF.

This clone was counted between two and nine times. This sequence joins TRBV11-2 and TRBJ2-5; either TRBD1 or TRBD2 may supply D (6 bases each). Trimming removed 1 base from V and 7 bases from J, with 19 bases in between. CDR3 length equals 16 residues. CDR1 and CDR2 (germline): SGHAT, FQNNGV. This CDR3 is CASSLALGREGGTQYF. CDR3 DNA sequence: TGTGCCAGCAGCTTAGCCTTGGGGCGGGAAGGGGGGACCCAGTACTTC.